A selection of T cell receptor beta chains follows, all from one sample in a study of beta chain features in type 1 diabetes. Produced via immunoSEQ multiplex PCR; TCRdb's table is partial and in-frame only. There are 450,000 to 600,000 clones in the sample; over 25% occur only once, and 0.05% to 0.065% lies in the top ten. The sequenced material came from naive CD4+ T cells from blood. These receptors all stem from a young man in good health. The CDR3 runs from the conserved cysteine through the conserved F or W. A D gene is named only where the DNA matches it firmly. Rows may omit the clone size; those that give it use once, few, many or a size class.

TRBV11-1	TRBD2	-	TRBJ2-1	TGTGCCAGCAGAGGGCGGCGGGAGCGCTCCTACAATGAGCAGTTCTTC	CASRGRRERSYNEQFF
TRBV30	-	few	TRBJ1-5	TGTGCCTGGAGTGCGGCAGTAGGACTTCAGCCCCAGCATTTT	CAWSAAVGLQPQHF
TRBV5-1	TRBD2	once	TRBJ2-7	TGCGCCAGCAGCTTGAGCACTAGCGGGGTGAGCTCCTACGAGCAGTACTTC	CASSLSTSGVSSYEQYF
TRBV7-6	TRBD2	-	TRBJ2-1	TGTGCCAGCCGGGGGGACGGGAGGAGTAATGAGCAGTTCTTC	CASRGDGRSNEQFF
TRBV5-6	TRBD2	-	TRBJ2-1	TGTGCCAGCAGCCCGGGACTAGCTCATGAGCAGTTCTTC	CASSPGLAHEQFF
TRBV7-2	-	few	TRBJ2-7	TGTGCCAGCAGCTTAGTGTCCATTGCCTACGAGCAGTACTTC	CASSLVSIAYEQYF
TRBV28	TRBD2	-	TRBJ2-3	TGTGCCAGCAATAGTATCCGACTAGCGGGACGGAGCGATACGCAGTATTTT	CASNSIRLAGRSDTQYF
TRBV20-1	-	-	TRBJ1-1	TGCAGTGTCGCAGGGATCGCTGAAGCTTTCTTT	CSVAGIAEAFF
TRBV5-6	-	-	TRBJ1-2	TGTGCCAGCAGCTTGGCCCATGGCTACACCTTC	CASSLAHGYTF
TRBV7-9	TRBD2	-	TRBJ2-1	TGTGCCAGCATCATAGCGGGAGTAACCGATGAGCAGTTCTTC	CASIIAGVTDEQFF
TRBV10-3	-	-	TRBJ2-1	TGTGCCATCGGGACTTGGAGCTCCTACAATGAGCAGTTCTTC	CAIGTWSSYNEQFF
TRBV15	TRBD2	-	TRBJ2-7	TGTGCCACCAGCTTAGGAAGCGGGAGAGGCTACGAGCAGTACTTC	CATSLGSGRGYEQYF
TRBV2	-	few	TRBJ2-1	TGTGCCAGCAGCGAACAGGGTTCCGATTATGAGCAGTTCTTC	CASSEQGSDYEQFF
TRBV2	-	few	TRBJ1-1	TGTGCCAGCAGTGGACGGTGGAACACTGAAGCTTTCTTT	CASSGRWNTEAFF
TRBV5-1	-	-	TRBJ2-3	TGCGCCAGCAGCCCCGAGGGAACAGATACGCAGTATTTT	CASSPEGTDTQYF
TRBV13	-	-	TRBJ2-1	TGTGCCAGCAGCTTATTCCCCGAACGCGATGAGCAGTTCTTC	CASSLFPERDEQFF
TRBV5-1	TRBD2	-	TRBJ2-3	TGCGCCAGCAGCTTAAAGCGGGAGGGTACAGATACGCAGTATTTT	CASSLKREGTDTQYF
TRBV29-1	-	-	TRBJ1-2	TGCAGCGTTGGCCATACTAACTATGGCTACACCTTC	CSVGHTNYGYTF
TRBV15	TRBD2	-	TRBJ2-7	TGTGCCACCAGTACGGGACTAGCGGTTTCCTACGAGCAGTACTTC	CATSTGLAVSYEQYF
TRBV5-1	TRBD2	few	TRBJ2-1	TGCGCCAGCAGCTTGGATCCTAGCGGCAACAATGAGCAGTTCTTC	CASSLDPSGNNEQFF
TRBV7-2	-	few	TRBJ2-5	TGTGCCAGCAGTCCCGGCCGGGAGACCCAGTACTTC	CASSPGRETQYF
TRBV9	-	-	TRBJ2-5	TGTGCCAGCAGCGTAGCCGTCCAGCCAGACGGCCGGGAAGGGGCCCAGTACTTC	CASSVAVQPDGREGAQYF
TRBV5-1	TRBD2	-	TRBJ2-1	TGCGCCAGCAGCTACGGACTAGCGGGAGGGGGTACCTACAATGAGCAGTTCTTC	CASSYGLAGGGTYNEQFF
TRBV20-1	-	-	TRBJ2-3	TGCAGTGCTAGTGGAGAGGATACGCAGTATTTT	CSASGEDTQYF
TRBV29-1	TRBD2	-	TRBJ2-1	TGCAGCGTCATTACCCCAAGCGGGAGGGAGTACAATGAGCAGTTCTTC	CSVITPSGREYNEQFF
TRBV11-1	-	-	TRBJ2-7	TGTGCCAGCAGCCAGATCCTTTACGAGCAGTACTTC	CASSQILYEQYF
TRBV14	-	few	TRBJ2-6	TGTGCCAGCAGCCAAAAGGCCGGGGCCAACGTCCTGACTTTC	CASSQKAGANVLTF
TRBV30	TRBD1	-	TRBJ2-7	TGTGCCTGGAGCAGGGACAGGGGAGACGAGCAGTACTTC	CAWSRDRGDEQYF
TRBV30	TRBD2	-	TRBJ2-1	TGTGCCTGGAGTGTAGGACTAGCGGGAGATAATGAGCAGTTCTTC	CAWSVGLAGDNEQFF
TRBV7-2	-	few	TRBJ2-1	TGTGCCAGCACCTTGACCGGGAATGAGCAGTTCTTC	CASTLTGNEQFF
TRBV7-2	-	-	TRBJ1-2	TGTGCCAGCAGCTTTTACGGGACACCGAAGAACTATGGCTACACCTTC	CASSFYGTPKNYGYTF